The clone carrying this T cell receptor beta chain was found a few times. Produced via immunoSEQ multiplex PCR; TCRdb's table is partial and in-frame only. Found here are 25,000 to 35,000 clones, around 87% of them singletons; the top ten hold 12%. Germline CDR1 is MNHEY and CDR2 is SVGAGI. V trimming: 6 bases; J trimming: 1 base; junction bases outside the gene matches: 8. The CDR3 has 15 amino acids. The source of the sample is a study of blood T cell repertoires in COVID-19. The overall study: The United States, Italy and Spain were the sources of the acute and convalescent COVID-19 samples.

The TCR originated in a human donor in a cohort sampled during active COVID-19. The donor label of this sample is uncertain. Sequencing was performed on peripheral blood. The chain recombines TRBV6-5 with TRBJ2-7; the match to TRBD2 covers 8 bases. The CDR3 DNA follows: TGTGCCAGCAGGTCCAGCGGGAGAAGATCCTACGAGCAGTACTTC. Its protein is CASRSSGRRSYEQYF.